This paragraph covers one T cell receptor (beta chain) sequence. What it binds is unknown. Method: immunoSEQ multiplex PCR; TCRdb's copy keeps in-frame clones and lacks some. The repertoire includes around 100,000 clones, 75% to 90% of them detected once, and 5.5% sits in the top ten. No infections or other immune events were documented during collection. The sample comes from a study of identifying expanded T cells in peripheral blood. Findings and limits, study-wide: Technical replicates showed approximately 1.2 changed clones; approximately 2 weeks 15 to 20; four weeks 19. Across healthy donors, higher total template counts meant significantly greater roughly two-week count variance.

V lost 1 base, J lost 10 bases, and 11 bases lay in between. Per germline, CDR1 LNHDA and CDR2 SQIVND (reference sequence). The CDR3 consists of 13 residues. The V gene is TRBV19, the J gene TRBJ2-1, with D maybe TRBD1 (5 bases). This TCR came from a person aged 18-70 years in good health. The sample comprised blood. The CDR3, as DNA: TGTGCCAGTAGTATAGCCACAGGAAGGGAGCAGTTCTTC. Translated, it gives CASSIATGREQFF.